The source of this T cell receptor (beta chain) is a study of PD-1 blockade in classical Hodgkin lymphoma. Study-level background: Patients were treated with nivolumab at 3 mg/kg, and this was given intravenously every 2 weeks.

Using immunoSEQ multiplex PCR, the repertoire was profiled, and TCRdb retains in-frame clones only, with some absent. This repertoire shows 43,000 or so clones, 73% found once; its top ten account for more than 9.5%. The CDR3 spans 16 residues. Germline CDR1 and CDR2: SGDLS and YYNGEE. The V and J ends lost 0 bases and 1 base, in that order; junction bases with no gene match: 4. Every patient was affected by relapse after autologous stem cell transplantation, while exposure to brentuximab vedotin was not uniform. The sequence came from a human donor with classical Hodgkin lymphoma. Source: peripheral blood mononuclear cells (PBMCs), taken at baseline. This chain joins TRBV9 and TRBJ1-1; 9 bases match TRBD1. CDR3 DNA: TGTGCCAGCAGCGTAGAGGACAGGGGTTGGAACACTGAAGCTTTCTTT. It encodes CASSVEDRGWNTEAFF. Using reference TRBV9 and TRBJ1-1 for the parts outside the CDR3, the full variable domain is DSGVTQTPKHLITATGQRVTLRCSPRSGDLSVYWYQQSLDQGLQFLIQYYNGEERAKGNILERFSAQQFPDLHSELNLSSLELGDSALYFCASSVEDRGWNTEAFFGQGTRLTVV.